A selection of T cell receptor beta chains follows, all from one sample in a study of CD8 T cells in Susac syndrome. TCRdb re-analysed the immunoSEQ multiplex PCR reads in MiXCR, keeping a single row per CDR3 protein. The sample lists roughly 120,000 distinct CDR3 sequences; around 94% were seen once. Sequenced sample: CD4+ T cells from PBMCs. Every receptor here comes from a human donor with multiple sclerosis. CDR3s include the opening cysteine and the closing phenylalanine or tryptophan. Fields, in order: CDR3 protein, CDR3 DNA, J gene, clone size, V gene, D gene. The D gene is left open where the match is weak. Only some rows state a clone size, as once, few, many or a class for expanded clones.

CDR3aa: CASSPQRSQETQYF
CDR3nt: TGTGCCAGCTCACCACAAAGGAGCCAAGAGACCCAGTACTTC
j_gene: TRBJ2-5
abundance: once
v_gene: TRBV18
d_gene: -

CDR3aa: CASSPYGTASGNTIYF
CDR3nt: TGTGCCAGCTCACCCTACGGGACAGCCTCTGGAAACACCATATATTTT
j_gene: TRBJ1-3
abundance: -
v_gene: TRBV18
d_gene: TRBD1

CDR3aa: CASTRSYSNQPQHF
CDR3nt: TGTGCCAGCACCAGATCGTATAGCAATCAGCCCCAGCATTTT
j_gene: TRBJ1-5
abundance: -
v_gene: TRBV6-2/TRBV6-3
d_gene: -

CDR3aa: CASSLDSSGGTPYEQYF
CDR3nt: TGTGCCAGCAGCTTAGATTCTTCAGGGGGTACTCCCTACGAGCAGTACTTC
j_gene: TRBJ2-7
abundance: once
v_gene: TRBV11-2
d_gene: TRBD1

CDR3aa: CASSPRQGVNTEAFF
CDR3nt: TGTGCCAGCAGCCCCCGACAGGGTGTGAACACTGAAGCTTTCTTT
j_gene: TRBJ1-1
abundance: -
v_gene: TRBV7-9
d_gene: TRBD1

CDR3aa: CASSQSAGNGYTF
CDR3nt: TGTGCCAGCAGCCAATCGGCTGGAAATGGCTACACCTTC
j_gene: TRBJ1-2
abundance: -
v_gene: TRBV3-1
d_gene: -

CDR3aa: CASSRGLAESSYEQYF
CDR3nt: TGTGCCAGTAGTAGGGGACTAGCGGAGAGCTCCTACGAGCAGTACTTC
j_gene: TRBJ2-7
abundance: -
v_gene: TRBV19
d_gene: TRBD2

CDR3aa: CASSGGRLAEAFF
CDR3nt: TGTGCCAGCAGTGGGGGGAGGTTAGCTGAAGCTTTCTTT
j_gene: TRBJ1-1
abundance: -
v_gene: TRBV25-1
d_gene: -

CDR3aa: CASSVSSLGNTEAFF
CDR3nt: TGTGCCAGCAGCGTATCGTCCCTTGGGAACACTGAAGCTTTCTTT
j_gene: TRBJ1-1
abundance: -
v_gene: TRBV9
d_gene: -

CDR3aa: CASSLSGGSTEAFF
CDR3nt: TGTGCCAGCTCTTTAAGCGGGGGAAGCACTGAAGCTTTCTTT
j_gene: TRBJ1-1
abundance: -
v_gene: TRBV6-5
d_gene: -

CDR3aa: CASSPGLADYGYTF
CDR3nt: TGTGCCAGCAGCCCGGGACTCGCAGACTATGGCTACACCTTC
j_gene: TRBJ1-2
abundance: -
v_gene: TRBV4-2
d_gene: -

CDR3aa: CASSATSNQPQHF
CDR3nt: TGTGCCAGTAGTGCGACGTCAAATCAGCCCCAGCATTTT
j_gene: TRBJ1-5
abundance: -
v_gene: TRBV19
d_gene: -

CDR3aa: CACRGAGGQTGELFF
CDR3nt: TGTGCCTGCCGGGGGGCGGGAGGCCAAACCGGGGAGCTGTTTTTT
j_gene: TRBJ2-2
abundance: -
v_gene: TRBV30
d_gene: TRBD2

CDR3aa: CASSHPNEQFF
CDR3nt: TGTGCCAGCTCACACCCCAATGAGCAGTTCTTC
j_gene: TRBJ2-1
abundance: -
v_gene: TRBV18
d_gene: -

CDR3aa: CATSGGRSYNEQFF
CDR3nt: TGTGCCACCAGTGGTGGACGTTCCTACAATGAGCAGTTCTTC
j_gene: TRBJ2-1
abundance: -
v_gene: TRBV24-1
d_gene: -

CDR3aa: CASAGSYEQYF
CDR3nt: TGTGCCAGTGCCGGATCCTACGAGCAGTACTTC
j_gene: TRBJ2-7
abundance: -
v_gene: TRBV19
d_gene: -

CDR3aa: CASSRMGQGDQPQHF
CDR3nt: TGTGCCAGCAGCCGCATGGGACAGGGCGATCAGCCCCAGCATTTT
j_gene: TRBJ1-5
abundance: -
v_gene: TRBV5-6
d_gene: TRBD1

CDR3aa: CASSQGQKIQETQYF
CDR3nt: TGTGCCAGCTCACAGGGACAGAAAATCCAAGAGACCCAGTACTTC
j_gene: TRBJ2-5
abundance: -
v_gene: TRBV18
d_gene: TRBD1

CDR3aa: CASSRTGLGGNQPQHF
CDR3nt: TGTGCCAGCAGCCGTACAGGGCTTGGTGGCAATCAGCCCCAGCATTTT
j_gene: TRBJ1-5
abundance: -
v_gene: TRBV7-9
d_gene: -

CDR3aa: CASSLVGNQPQHF
CDR3nt: TGTGCCAGCAGCTTAGTGGGAAATCAGCCCCAGCATTTT
j_gene: TRBJ1-5
abundance: -
v_gene: TRBV7-9
d_gene: -

CDR3aa: CASSPQRGENIQYF
CDR3nt: TGTGCCAGCAGCCCCCAGCGGGGAGAAAACATTCAGTACTTC
j_gene: TRBJ2-4
abundance: once
v_gene: TRBV27
d_gene: TRBD2

CDR3aa: CASSRVRRTGKNTEAFF
CDR3nt: TGTGCCAGCAGCCGCGTAAGAAGGACAGGGAAGAACACTGAAGCTTTCTTT
j_gene: TRBJ1-1
abundance: once
v_gene: TRBV27
d_gene: TRBD1

CDR3aa: CASSPTGGGGGYTF
CDR3nt: TGTGCCAGCAGCCCGACAGGGGGCGGAGGCGGCTACACCTTC
j_gene: TRBJ1-2
abundance: -
v_gene: TRBV3-1
d_gene: TRBD1

CDR3aa: CASSFGTENYGYTF
CDR3nt: TGTGCCAGCAGCTTCGGGACAGAAAACTATGGCTACACCTTC
j_gene: TRBJ1-2
abundance: -
v_gene: TRBV7-9
d_gene: TRBD1

CDR3aa: CASSYSSGVYNEQFF
CDR3nt: TGCGCCAGCAGCTACTCTAGCGGGGTCTACAATGAGCAGTTCTTC
j_gene: TRBJ2-1
abundance: -
v_gene: TRBV5-1
d_gene: TRBD2

CDR3aa: CAISESDRAPSTMQYF
CDR3nt: TGTGCCATCAGTGAGTCGGACAGGGCCCCTTCTACGATGCAGTACTTC
j_gene: TRBJ2-7
abundance: -
v_gene: TRBV10-3
d_gene: TRBD1

CDR3aa: CASTLTAGRANYGYTF
CDR3nt: TGTGCCAGTACCTTGACTGCAGGGCGAGCTAACTATGGCTACACCTTC
j_gene: TRBJ1-2
abundance: -
v_gene: TRBV19
d_gene: -

CDR3aa: CATSDTPGQGSGANVLTF
CDR3nt: TGTGCCACCAGTGATACTCCGGGACAGGGCTCTGGGGCCAACGTCCTGACTTTC
j_gene: TRBJ2-6
abundance: -
v_gene: TRBV24-1
d_gene: TRBD1

CDR3aa: CASSYLGQGGSYEQYF
CDR3nt: TGTGCCAGCAGTTACTTGGGACAGGGGGGATCCTACGAGCAGTACTTC
j_gene: TRBJ2-7
abundance: -
v_gene: TRBV6-5
d_gene: TRBD1

CDR3aa: CSVATGTGNTIYF
CDR3nt: TGCAGCGTCGCGACAGGGACTGGAAACACCATATATTTT
j_gene: TRBJ1-3
abundance: -
v_gene: TRBV29-1
d_gene: TRBD1

CDR3aa: CASSLTTSGSYEQYF
CDR3nt: TGTGCCAGCAGCTTAACGACTAGCGGCTCCTACGAGCAGTACTTC
j_gene: TRBJ2-7
abundance: -
v_gene: TRBV7-9
d_gene: TRBD2

CDR3aa: CASSQGYSNTEAFF
CDR3nt: TGTGCCAGCAGCCAAGGATACTCGAACACTGAAGCTTTCTTT
j_gene: TRBJ1-1
abundance: once
v_gene: TRBV3-1
d_gene: -

CDR3aa: CASSYWAVFTGELFF
CDR3nt: TGTGCCAGCAGTTATTGGGCAGTCTTCACCGGGGAGCTGTTTTTT
j_gene: TRBJ2-2
abundance: -
v_gene: TRBV6-5
d_gene: -

CDR3aa: CASSQEKRQGGTEAFF
CDR3nt: TGCGCCAGCAGCCAAGAAAAGAGACAGGGCGGCACTGAAGCTTTCTTT
j_gene: TRBJ1-1
abundance: -
v_gene: TRBV4-1
d_gene: TRBD1

CDR3aa: CAISEDSSYEQYF
CDR3nt: TGTGCCATCAGCGAGGACTCGTCCTACGAGCAGTACTTC
j_gene: TRBJ2-7
abundance: -
v_gene: TRBV10-3
d_gene: -

CDR3aa: CASRPDSVYYEQYF
CDR3nt: TGTGCCAGCAGACCGGACTCGGTCTACTACGAGCAGTACTTC
j_gene: TRBJ2-7
abundance: -
v_gene: TRBV2
d_gene: -

CDR3aa: CASSFGTASSYEQYF
CDR3nt: TGTGCCAGCAGCTTCGGGACAGCGAGCTCCTACGAGCAGTACTTC
j_gene: TRBJ2-7
abundance: -
v_gene: TRBV5-6
d_gene: TRBD1

CDR3aa: CASSLNGDNEQFF
CDR3nt: TGTGCTAGCAGCTTAAACGGTGACAATGAGCAGTTCTTC
j_gene: TRBJ2-1
abundance: -
v_gene: TRBV7-7
d_gene: -

CDR3aa: CASRDRDHEQYF
CDR3nt: TGTGCCAGCAGGGACAGGGACCACGAGCAGTACTTC
j_gene: TRBJ2-7
abundance: once
v_gene: TRBV28
d_gene: TRBD1

CDR3aa: CASSLTGTGDYEQYF
CDR3nt: TGTGCCAGCAGCTTAACCGGGACAGGGGACTACGAGCAGTACTTC
j_gene: TRBJ2-7
abundance: few
v_gene: TRBV7-9
d_gene: TRBD1

CDR3aa: CASSQADEQFF
CDR3nt: TGCGCCAGCAGCCAAGCGGATGAGCAGTTCTTC
j_gene: TRBJ2-1
abundance: -
v_gene: TRBV4-1
d_gene: -

CDR3aa: CASSADSKRRGYTF
CDR3nt: TGTGCCAGCAGTGCCGACAGTAAAAGACGTGGCTACACCTTC
j_gene: TRBJ1-2
abundance: -
v_gene: TRBV12-3/TRBV12-4
d_gene: -

CDR3aa: CASRGTGVGETQYF
CDR3nt: TGTGCCAGCAGAGGCACAGGGGTCGGAGAGACCCAGTACTTC
j_gene: TRBJ2-5
abundance: -
v_gene: TRBV3-1
d_gene: TRBD1

CDR3aa: CASSPTASHGYTF
CDR3nt: TGTGCCAGCAGCCCGACCGCCTCCCATGGCTACACCTTC
j_gene: TRBJ1-2
abundance: once
v_gene: TRBV6-2/TRBV6-3
d_gene: -

CDR3aa: CASSLSGGYTF
CDR3nt: TGTGCCAGCAGTCTTTCTGGGGGCTACACCTTC
j_gene: TRBJ1-2
abundance: once
v_gene: TRBV12-3/TRBV12-4
d_gene: -

CDR3aa: CASSPRPDKETQYF
CDR3nt: TGTGCCAGCAGCCCCCGGCCCGATAAAGAGACCCAGTACTTC
j_gene: TRBJ2-5
abundance: -
v_gene: TRBV7-9
d_gene: -

CDR3aa: CSVGGLALYEQYF
CDR3nt: TGCAGCGTTGGGGGACTAGCGCTCTACGAGCAGTACTTC
j_gene: TRBJ2-7
abundance: -
v_gene: TRBV29-1
d_gene: TRBD2

CDR3aa: CASSLVRGNQPQHF
CDR3nt: TGTGCCAGCAGTTTAGTGCGGGGCAATCAGCCCCAGCATTTT
j_gene: TRBJ1-5
abundance: few
v_gene: TRBV12-3/TRBV12-4
d_gene: -

CDR3aa: CASSPRGPQTGWRGDTEAFF
CDR3nt: TGTGCCAGCTCACCCCGGGGACCGCAGACAGGGTGGCGTGGGGACACTGAAGCTTTCTTT
j_gene: TRBJ1-1
abundance: -
v_gene: TRBV18
d_gene: TRBD1

CDR3aa: CASRQTSGGPYEQYF
CDR3nt: TGTGCCAGCAGACAGACTAGCGGGGGGCCCTACGAGCAGTACTTC
j_gene: TRBJ2-7
abundance: -
v_gene: TRBV4-2
d_gene: TRBD2

CDR3aa: CASRDGSLSYEQYF
CDR3nt: TGTGCCTCCCGGGACGGAAGCCTCTCCTACGAGCAGTACTTC
j_gene: TRBJ2-7
abundance: -
v_gene: TRBV2
d_gene: -

CDR3aa: CASNDAGRNQPQHF
CDR3nt: TGTGCCAGCAACGACGCTGGGCGCAATCAGCCCCAGCATTTT
j_gene: TRBJ1-5
abundance: -
v_gene: TRBV6-2/TRBV6-3
d_gene: -